The rows below give T cell receptor beta chains drawn from one sample of a study of cytomegalovirus exposure and HLA in healthy donors. Profiled with immunoSEQ multiplex PCR; TCRdb holds only in-frame clones, not every one. The sample contains around 72,000 clones, around 64% of which appear only once. The material sequenced was PBMCs. Receptor source: a man aged 40-49 years in good health and CMV-seropositive. Both conserved end residues are part of each CDR3. D genes are given only for firm matches. Expanded clones get a size class; other rows say once, few or many, or leave the size out.

size,D,J,V,length,DNA,CDR3
-,-,TRBJ1-1,TRBV19,14,TGTGCCAGTAGTATCAGGGGTGAGGGCACTGAAGCTTTCTTT,CASSIRGEGTEAFF
-,TRBD1,TRBJ2-7,TRBV28,14,TGTGCCAGCAGCGGGGTCGACAGGGCCTACGAGCAGTACTTC,CASSGVDRAYEQYF
-,TRBD1,TRBJ1-2,TRBV6-1,15,TGTGCCAGCATCCTCGAAAGGGGGACAGGGTTTGGCTACACCTTC,CASILERGTGFGYTF
-,TRBD1,TRBJ2-7,TRBV28,14,TGTGCCAGCAGCCATGGACAGGGCGGCTACGAGCAGTACTTC,CASSHGQGGYEQYF
-,TRBD1,TRBJ1-4,TRBV7-9,14,TGTGCCAGCAGCTCACAGGGGGCGAATGAAAAACTGTTTTTT,CASSSQGANEKLFF
-,-,TRBJ2-3,TRBV9,15,TGTGCCAGCAGCGTAGGAGGACAGAACACAGATACGCAGTATTTT,CASSVGGQNTDTQYF
-,TRBD2,TRBJ2-4,TRBV7-2,16,TGTGCCAGCAGCCAAGGACTAGGGGAAGCCAAAAACATTCAGTACTTC,CASSQGLGEAKNIQYF
-,TRBD2,TRBJ2-5,TRBV23-1,16,TGCGCCAGCAGTCCCCGAGGGACTAGCGTATCAGAGACCCAGTACTTC,CASSPRGTSVSETQYF
-,-,TRBJ2-1,TRBV28,17,TGTGCCAGCAGTTTCAAACCGGACAGTTACTCCTACAATGAGCAGTTCTTC,CASSFKPDSYSYNEQFF
-,TRBD1,TRBJ1-4,TRBV9,16,TGTGCCAGCAGCCCCCTGGGGGACAGGGGCCGCGAAAAACTGTTTTTT,CASSPLGDRGREKLFF
-,TRBD1,TRBJ1-1,TRBV29-1,12,TGCAGCGTTGTCCGGACAGGCAGGGGAGCTTTCTTT,CSVVRTGRGAFF
once,TRBD2,TRBJ2-1,TRBV7-2,16,TGTGCCAGCAGCAGAAGTAGCGGGGGGGGTTACAATGAGCAGTTCTTC,CASSRSSGGGYNEQFF
-,-,TRBJ1-4,TRBV18,16,TGTGCCAGCTCACTTGGGGGGACCGCCAATAATGAAAAACTGTTTTTT,CASSLGGTANNEKLFF
-,-,TRBJ1-5,TRBV10-3,16,TGTGCCATCAGTGAGTCCAGACTGCTCAGCAATCAGCCCCAGCATTTT,CAISESRLLSNQPQHF
-,-,TRBJ2-1,TRBV7-9,13,TGTGCCAGCAGCTTAAGTCGGGACAATGAGCAGTTCTTC,CASSLSRDNEQFF
-,-,TRBJ2-3,TRBV28,17,TGTGCCAGCAGTTCCCGCGGGCAGGCGGAGGACTCAGATACGCAGTATTTT,CASSSRGQAEDSDTQYF
-,TRBD1,TRBJ1-4,TRBV11-3,16,TGTGCCAGCAGCCCCCCAGTGACAGGGCTGAATGAAAAACTGTTTTTT,CASSPPVTGLNEKLFF
few,TRBD1,TRBJ1-1,TRBV30,14,TGTGCCTGGAGCCTGACAGGGGGCTTCACTGAAGCTTTCTTT,CAWSLTGGFTEAFF
-,TRBD1,TRBJ1-2,TRBV5-8,14,TGTGCCAGCAGCCGATTTACAGGGGTTGATGGCTACACCTTC,CASSRFTGVDGYTF
-,TRBD2,TRBJ2-5,TRBV7-2,17,TGTGCCAGCAGCGTCAATAGCGGGGGGGCGTTACAAGAGACCCAGTACTTC,CASSVNSGGALQETQYF
-,-,TRBJ1-1,TRBV28,12,TGTGCCAGCAGTTTAGGGTGGGGGCAGGCTTTCTTT,CASSLGWGQAFF
-,-,TRBJ2-7,TRBV18,11,TGTGCCAGCTCGCGTTCGCACGAGCAGTACTTC,CASSRSHEQYF
-,TRBD2,TRBJ2-3,TRBV9,16,TGTGCCAGCAGCGTTAGCGGGGGGGCCCAAACAGATACGCAGTATTTT,CASSVSGGAQTDTQYF
-,-,TRBJ1-1,TRBV2,13,TGTGCCAGCGGGAGCAACATGAACACTGAAGCTTTCTTT,CASGSNMNTEAFF
-,TRBD1,TRBJ1-4,TRBV15,17,TGTGCCACCAGCCGCCGCGGCCCCGGGACAGGGAATGAAAAACTGTTTTTT,CATSRRGPGTGNEKLFF
-,-,TRBJ1-5,TRBV19,13,TGTGCCAGCCAAGGACAGCTCAATCAGCCCCAGCATTTT,CASQGQLNQPQHF
-,TRBD2,TRBJ2-1,TRBV5-4,16,TGTGCCAGCAGCACACTAGCGGGGGGTTCCTACAATGAGCAGTTCTTC,CASSTLAGGSYNEQFF
-,-,TRBJ1-2,TRBV25-1,13,TGTGCCAGCAGTGACCGGGGGAACTATGGCTACACCTTC,CASSDRGNYGYTF